Sequencing of this TCR beta chain was carried out in a study of T cells in Graves' hyperthyroidism and ophthalmopathy. Each patient was aged 18 to 65 and had newly diagnosed hyperthyroidism of under 2 months' duration. The germline V gene has CDR1 LGHDT and CDR2 YNNKEL (reference sequence). This CDR3 is 16 amino acids long. V lost 1 base and J lost 6, with 16 bases in between. Amplification of TCR beta CDR3 regions used RNA as the template. A set of HTBI primers served as the primers for a first-round RT-PCR of the TCR CDR3. TCRdb passed the multiplex PCR reads through MiXCR, listing each CDR3 protein once. The table has under 400,000 distinct CDR3 sequences, 13% seen once; the top ten hold 9.2%. This clonotype was detected many times.

The sequencing input was blood. The chain employs TRBV3-1 and TRBJ2-4; D is possibly TRBD2 (6 bases). The receptor comes from a woman aged 18-29 years with Graves' hyperthyroidism. CDR3 sequence reads: CASSQARGAWGNIQYF. Written as DNA, the CDR3 is TGTGCCAGCAGCCAAGCCCGCGGGGCATGGGGAAACATTCAGTACTTC.